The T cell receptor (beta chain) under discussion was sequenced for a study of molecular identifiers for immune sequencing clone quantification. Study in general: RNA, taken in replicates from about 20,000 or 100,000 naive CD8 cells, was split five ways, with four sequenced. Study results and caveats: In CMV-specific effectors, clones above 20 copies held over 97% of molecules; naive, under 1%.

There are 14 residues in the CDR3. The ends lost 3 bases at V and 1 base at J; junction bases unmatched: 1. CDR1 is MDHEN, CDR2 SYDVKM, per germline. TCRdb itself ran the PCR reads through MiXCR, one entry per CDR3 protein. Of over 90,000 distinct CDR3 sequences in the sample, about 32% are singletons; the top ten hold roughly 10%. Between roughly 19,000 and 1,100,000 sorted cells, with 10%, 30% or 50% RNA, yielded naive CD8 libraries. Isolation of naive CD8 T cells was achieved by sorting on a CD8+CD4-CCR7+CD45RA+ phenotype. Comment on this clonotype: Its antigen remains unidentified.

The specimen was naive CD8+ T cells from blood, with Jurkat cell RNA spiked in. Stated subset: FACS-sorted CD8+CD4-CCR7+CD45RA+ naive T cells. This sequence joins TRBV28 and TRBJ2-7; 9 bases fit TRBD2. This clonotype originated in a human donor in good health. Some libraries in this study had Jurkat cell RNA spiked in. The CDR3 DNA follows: TGTGCCAGCAGTTTCAGCGGGGGGTCCTACGAGCAGTACTTC. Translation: CASSFSGGSYEQYF.